This T cell receptor beta chain is drawn from a study of T cell changes during pregnancy in multiple sclerosis. V was trimmed by 4 bases and J by 1 base, leaving 10 bases between them. The CDR3 contains 14 residues. The germline V gene has CDR1 MNHNS and CDR2 SASEGT. TCRdb's table, derived via immunoSEQ multiplex PCR, lists solely in-frame clones and lacks some. The table has fewer than 85,000 clones, roughly 95% seen once. The source is a female donor with multiple sclerosis, enrolled in a pregnancy study. J is TRBJ1-1 and V is TRBV6-1, with a possible D match to TRBD1 (5 bases). The material sequenced was peripheral blood, taken in the second trimester of pregnancy. The CDR3, as DNA: TGTGCCAGCAGTGGCGGGGCCTGGAACACTGAAGCTTTCTTT. This translates into CASSGGAWNTEAFF.